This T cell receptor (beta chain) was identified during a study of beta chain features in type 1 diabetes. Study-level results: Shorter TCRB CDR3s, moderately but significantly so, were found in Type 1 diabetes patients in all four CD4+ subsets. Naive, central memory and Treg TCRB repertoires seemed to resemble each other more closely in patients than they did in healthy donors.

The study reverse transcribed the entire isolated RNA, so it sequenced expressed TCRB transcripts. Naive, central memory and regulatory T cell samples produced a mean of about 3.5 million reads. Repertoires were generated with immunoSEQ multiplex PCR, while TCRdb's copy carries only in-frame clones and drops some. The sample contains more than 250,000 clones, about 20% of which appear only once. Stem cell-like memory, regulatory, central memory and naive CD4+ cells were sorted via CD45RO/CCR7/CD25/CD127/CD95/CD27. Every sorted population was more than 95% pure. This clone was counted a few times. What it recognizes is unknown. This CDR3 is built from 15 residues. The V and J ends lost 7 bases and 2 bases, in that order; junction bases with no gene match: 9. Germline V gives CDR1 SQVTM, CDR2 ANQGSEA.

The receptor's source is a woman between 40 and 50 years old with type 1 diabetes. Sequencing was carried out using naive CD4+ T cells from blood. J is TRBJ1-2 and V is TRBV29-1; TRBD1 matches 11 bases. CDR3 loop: CSAGGQGADNYGYTF. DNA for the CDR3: TGCAGCGCCGGAGGACAGGGGGCGGACAACTATGGCTACACCTTC.